The 25 T cell receptor beta chains listed next were all sequenced from one sample in a study of blood T cells in healthy people across ages. Through a sample-barcoded 5' primer and a J-beta primer mix, a second PCR was run for roughly 6 to 11 cycles. Each CDR3 protein is one row after TCRdb ran MiXCR on the 5' RACE reads. Here the sample spans hundreds of thousands of distinct CDR3 sequences, around 43% being singletons. Material for sequencing was blood. Receptors were obtained from a man between 60 and 70 years old in good health.

The rearrangement uses TRBV10-2 and TRBJ1-5, with a possible D match to TRBD1 (6 bases). Trimming shortened V by 6 bases and J by 2 bases, and 17 bases separated the two germline ends. Germline V gene lookup returns CDR1 WSHSY and CDR2 SAAADI. The length of the CDR3 is 16 residues. The CDR3 is CASSLAGGEGNQPQHF. The CDR3 nucleotides read TGCGCCAGCAGCCTGGCGGGGGGCGAAGGCAATCAGCCCCAGCATTTT.

The chain joins TRBV4-3 to TRBJ2-5; TRBD1 matches at 7 bases. V was pared by 4 bases and J by 5 bases, with 10 bases of the junction left unmatched. CDR1 and CDR2 (germline): LGHNA, YSLEER. The CDR3 spans 15 residues. Here the CDR3 reads CASSRETGLWETQYF. CDR3 nucleotides: TGCGCCAGCAGCCGAGAGACAGGGCTGTGGGAGACCCAGTACTTC.

This clonotype was seen more than once but under ten times. This chain uses TRBV7-9 with TRBJ2-7; 7 bases are shared with TRBD1. Germline lookup yields CDR1 SEHNR and CDR2 FQNEAQ (reference sequence). The CDR3 loop spans 15 amino acids. The ends lost 5 bases at V and 0 bases at J; junction bases unmatched: 7. In DNA form, the CDR3 reads TGTGCCAGCAGCATCCGTCGGGACAGCTCCTACGAGCAGTACTTC. Encoded protein: CASSIRRDSSYEQYF.

This chain connects TRBV20-1 to TRBJ2-4; 8 bases map to TRBD1. The CDR3 is made up of 14 amino acids. The ends lost 6 bases at V and 5 bases at J; junction bases unmatched: 9. The germline CDR1 and CDR2 sequences are DFQATT and SNEGSKA (reference sequence). The CDR3 protein is CSASPYRGENIQYF. Written as DNA, the CDR3 is TGCAGTGCCAGCCCATACAGGGGGGAAAACATTCAGTACTTC.

This clonotype appeared many times. The genes are TRBV7-7 and TRBJ2-2; D is perhaps TRBD1 (5 bases). V was cut by 1 base and J by 5 bases, with 11 bases left in between. The germline gives CDR1 SSHAT, CDR2 FNYEAQ (reference sequence). The CDR3 is 15 residues long. CDR3 DNA sequence: TGTGCCAGCAGCTTAGGGGCAGGGCGAACCGGGGAGCTGTTTTTT. Encoded protein: CASSLGAGRTGELFF.

The chain recombines TRBV7-2 with TRBJ1-2; 8 bases map to TRBD1. The CDR3 runs to 13 residues. Germline V gene lookup returns CDR1 SGHTA and CDR2 FQGNSA. Trimming cost V 2 bases and J 7 bases; bases outside gene matches: 3. CDR3 protein: CASSLRDRGGYTF. CDR3 sequence (DNA): TGTGCCAGCAGCTTAAGAGACAGGGGTGGCTACACCTTC.

The chain carries TRBV6-5 and TRBJ1-6, with D tentatively TRBD1 (6 bases). V was clipped by 10 bases and J by 7 bases, with 17 bases between them. This CDR3 region has 14 residues. The germline gives CDR1 MNHEY, CDR2 SVGAGI. CDR3 bases: TGTGCCACCAGGGGCACACTCAGAAATTCACCCCTCCACTTT. Translated: CATRGTLRNSPLHF.

The rearrangement uses TRBV28 and TRBJ1-4; weak D call: TRBD1 (6 bases). V dropped 5 bases and J dropped 4 bases, with 11 bases sitting between them. The CDR3 extends over 14 amino acids. The germline V gene encodes CDR1 MDHEN and CDR2 SYDVKM. CDR3 sequence (DNA): TGTGCCAGCAGTAGGGGGACATTTAATGAAAAACTGTTTTTT. This codes for CASSRGTFNEKLFF.

This chain uses TRBV7-2 with TRBJ2-7, with TRBD1 identical over 7 bases. The CDR3 covers 15 residues. Per germline, CDR1 SGHTA and CDR2 FQGNSA. V shed 3 bases and J 1 base; nucleotides not matched to a gene: 6. CDR3: CASSFDRARSYEQYF. The CDR3 bases are TGTGCCAGCAGCTTTGACAGGGCTCGTTCCTACGAGCAGTACTTC.

This clonotype was recorded a few times. The V call is TRBV7-2, the J call TRBJ2-6; D possibly matches TRBD1 or TRBD2 (6 bases each). The germline CDR1 and CDR2 sequences are SGHTA and FQGNSA. V dropped 8 bases and J dropped 2 bases, with 16 bases sitting between them. This CDR3 region has 16 residues. CDR3 in DNA: TGTGCCAGCGGAACAGGGAGGAAGGCTGGGGCCAACGTCCTGACTTTC. The encoded protein is CASGTGRKAGANVLTF.

The J gene is TRBJ2-3, the V gene TRBV6-2 or TRBV6-3; D possibly corresponds to TRBD2 (5 bases). The germline V gene encodes CDR1 MNHEY and CDR2 SVGEGT. This CDR3 comprises 17 residues. V shed 4 bases and J shed 4 bases, with 21 bases lying between them. CDR3 nucleotides: TGTGCCAGCAGTTTCGCTCGACTCCTAGCAGGCGCAGATACGCAGTATTTT. This codes for CASSFARLLAGADTQYF.

With respect to this clonotype: One end of the junction fails to match germline, which may point to a read error. The J gene is TRBJ1-3, the V gene TRBV11-2; D may be TRBD1 (5 bases). Germline CDR1 and CDR2: SGHAT and FQNNGV. There are 22 residues in the CDR3. CDR3 DNA sequence: TGTGCCAGCAACTTAGTTGCTCCACAGGATATTCCGCGGCCCGGGACTGGAAACACCATATATTTT. Translated: CASNLVAPQDIPRPGTGNTIYF.

Comments on this clonotype: This may arise from a read error, as a much more abundant clone is one base away. V is TRBV10-3 and J is TRBJ1-2; no definite D call. Trimming took 5 bases from V and 4 from J, leaving 14 bases between them. The CDR3 spans 14 residues. The germline gives CDR1 ENHRY, CDR2 SYGVKD. The CDR3 sequence is CAISPSTTSYGYTF. The CDR3 DNA reads TGTGCCATCAGTCCCTCGACGACTAGCTATGGCTACACCTTC.

The sample holds many counts of this clonotype. The chain recombines TRBV10-3 with TRBJ2-7; D not certain. The CDR3 runs to 13 residues. V lost 0 bases and J lost 0, with 3 bases in between. Germline loops: CDR1 ENHRY, CDR2 SYGVKD. CDR3 loop: CAISESPSYEQYF. Here the CDR3 DNA reads TGTGCCATCAGTGAGTCTCCCTCCTACGAGCAGTACTTC.

Only a few counts were recorded for this clonotype. V and J are TRBV20-1 and TRBJ2-5, with TRBD2 matching 14 bases. This CDR3 is 15 amino acids long. The germline gives CDR1 DFQATT, CDR2 SNEGSKA (reference sequence). Trimming at V came to 5 bases and at J to 4 bases, leaving 6 bases not matched to a gene. The CDR3 region is CSARLGLAGGETQYF. CDR3 nucleotides: TGCAGTGCTCGCCTTGGACTAGCGGGAGGAGAGACCCAGTACTTC.

There are a few counts of this clonotype. The J gene is TRBJ2-3, the V gene TRBV20-1; 10 positions agree with TRBD1. The CDR3 length is 15 residues. After removal of 3 bases from V and 5 bases from J, the junction contained 8 bases not matched to a gene. In germline, CDR1 is DFQATT, CDR2 SNEGSKA (reference sequence). The CDR3, as DNA: TGCAGTGCTAGGGGGACAGGGGTGTACGGAGATACGCAGTATTTT. Protein: CSARGTGVYGDTQYF.

Worth noting for this clonotype: Compared with germline, one end of the junction differs, possibly owing to a read error. The chain recombines TRBV24-1 with TRBJ2-3, with TRBD1 identical over 7 bases. CDR3 length: 16 amino acids. Germline CDR1 reads KGHDR; CDR2 reads SFDVKD. The CDR3 DNA is TGTGCCACCAGTGATTTGAGGGGGCTCGGCACGGATACGCAGTATTTT. It specifies CATSDLRGLGTDTQYF.

This clonotype was picked up a small number of times. The V and J genes are TRBV7-2 and TRBJ1-2; no definite D call. Trimming took off 1 base at V and 5 bases at J, with 11 bases between the two ends. Germline V lookup: CDR1 SGHTA, CDR2 FQGNSA. The CDR3 has 14 amino acids. Here the CDR3 DNA reads TGTGCCAGCAGCTTAGAGTTGACGGGATATGGCTACACCTTC. Translating gives CASSLELTGYGYTF.

This chain uses TRBV10-3 with TRBJ1-1; D call uncertain. V was shortened by 0 bases and J by 5 bases, with 10 bases between the two germline ends. CDR1 and CDR2 from the germline V gene are ENHRY and SYGVKD. The CDR3 has 14 amino acids. The CDR3 protein is CAISESNGRTEAFF. The CDR3 bases are TGTGCCATCAGTGAGTCAAACGGGAGGACTGAAGCTTTCTTT.

The chain employs TRBV12-3 or TRBV12-4 and TRBJ2-7; TRBD2 is a possible D gene (6 bases). Matching the DNA end better, TRBJ2-5 makes the J call doubtful. The CDR3 runs 15 residues. CDR3 in amino acids: CASTRRGAEGETQYF. The CDR3 region has the DNA TGTGCCAGCACCCGGAGGGGAGCGGAGGGAGAGACCCAGTACTTC.

J is TRBJ1-1 and V is TRBV20-1; D gene uncertain. The germline gives CDR1 DFQATT, CDR2 SNEGSKA (reference sequence). The CDR3 runs 13 residues. Trimming cost V 0 bases and J 1 base, with 6 bases left between them. CDR3 residues: CSARDMQNTEAFF. In nucleotides, the CDR3 is TGCAGTGCTAGAGATATGCAGAACACTGAAGCTTTCTTT.

V usage is TRBV6-6 and J usage is TRBJ2-7; a possible D gene is TRBD2 (6 bases). V was cut by 6 bases and J by 5 bases, with 23 bases left in between. This CDR3 contains 16 residues. CDR1 is MNHNY, CDR2 SVGAGI, per germline (reference sequence). CDR3 residues: CASRLSGRPGTHEQYF. The CDR3 bases are TGTGCCAGCAGACTCTCGGGGAGGCCAGGGACCCACGAGCAGTACTTC.

The chain recombines TRBV5-6 with TRBJ1-1, with D unclear. V lost 1 base to trimming and J lost 4 bases, with 5 bases between them. Per the germline V gene, CDR1 is SGHDT and CDR2 is YYEEEE. CDR3 size: 12 residues. CDR3 bases: TGTGCCAGCAGCTTGCCGGCCACTGAAGCTTTCTTT. Translating gives CASSLPATEAFF.

This chain uses TRBV19 with TRBJ1-1; the D gene is possibly TRBD1 (6 bases). Germline V gives CDR1 LNHDA, CDR2 SQIVND (reference sequence). This CDR3 comprises 15 residues. V lost 3 bases, J lost 4 bases, and 15 bases lay in between. CDR3 sequence (DNA): TGTGCCAGTAGTATTCCCAACAGGGAGGGCACTGAAGCTTTCTTT. It is translated as CASSIPNREGTEAFF.

This clonotype was seen a few times. V gene TRBV20-1 combines with J gene TRBJ2-7; TRBD2 matches 14 bases. With 5 bases clipped from V and 9 bases from J, the junction kept 12 bases outside the gene matches. The CDR3 runs to 15 residues. The germline gives CDR1 DFQATT, CDR2 SNEGSKA (reference sequence). The CDR3 DNA reads TGCAGTGCTGTTCTGACTAGCGGGGGGGCCGGAGCGCAGTACTTC. Its protein product is CSAVLTSGGAGAQYF.